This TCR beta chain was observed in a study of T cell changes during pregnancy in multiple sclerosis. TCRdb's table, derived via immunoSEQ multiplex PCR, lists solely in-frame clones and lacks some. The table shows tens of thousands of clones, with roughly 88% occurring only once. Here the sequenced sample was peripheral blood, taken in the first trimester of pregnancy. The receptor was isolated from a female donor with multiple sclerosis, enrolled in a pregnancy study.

The CDR3, as DNA: TGTGCCTGGGGACAGGGGGCCGAGACCCAGTACTTC. It specifies CAWGQGAETQYF. The rearrangement joins TRBV30 to TRBJ2-5; 11 nucleotides match TRBD1. The V segment lost 5 bases and the J segment 5 bases; nucleotides outside the gene matches: 1. CDR3 length equals 12 residues. CDR1 and CDR2 (germline): GTSNPN, SVGIG (reference sequence).